These 26 T cell receptor beta chains came from one sample sequenced in a study of blood T cell repertoires in COVID-19. Assay: immunoSEQ multiplex PCR; the TCRdb copy retains only in-frame clones and omits some. The sample contains about 380,000 clones, about 90% of which appear only once. The sample was PBMCs or T cells enriched from blood (not recorded which). The source is a woman aged 25 to 39 who had recovered from COVID-19.

The chain joins TRBV3-1 (or the pseudogene TRBV3-2) to TRBJ1-1; TRBD1 matches 7 bases. Unmatched junction bases numbered 6, after V lost 3 bases and J lost 5 bases. The CDR3 consists of 14 residues. Germline V lookup: CDR1 LGHDT, CDR2 YNNKEL (reference sequence). The CDR3 sequence: CASSQRQGGTEAFF. CDR3 bases: TGTGCCAGCAGCCAGAGACAGGGTGGTACTGAAGCTTTCTTT.

The CDR3 spells CASTPGQSSYNEQFF. For the CDR3, the DNA is TGTGCCAGCACCCCGGGACAGAGCTCCTACAATGAGCAGTTCTTC. The chain has TRBV13 and TRBJ2-1; 7 positions agree with TRBD1. The CDR3 totals 15 residues. V lost 7 bases and J lost 0; bases outside the gene matches: 6. The germline CDR1 and CDR2 sequences are PRHDT and FYEKMQ (reference sequence).

The rearrangement joins TRBV7-9 to TRBJ2-7, with TRBD2 matching 11 bases. Germline CDR1 SEHNR, CDR2 FQNEAQ (reference sequence). With V trimmed by 5 bases and J by 3 bases, 15 bases remained unmatched. CDR3 length equals 18 residues. CDR3 nucleotide sequence: TGTGCCAGCAGCCCAAGTCCCGGGACTAGCGGAGGGAGCTACGAGCAGTACTTC. Translation gives CASSPSPGTSGGSYEQYF.

This clone was detected only once. CDR3 loop: CASSPSSGELFF. Written as DNA, the CDR3 is TGTGCCAGCAGCCCTTCGAGCGGGGAGCTGTTTTTT. This chain connects TRBV5-4 to TRBJ2-2; D remains ambiguous. The germline CDR1 and CDR2 sequences are SGHNT and YYREEE (reference sequence). V was cut by 4 bases and J by 7 bases, with 8 bases left in between. The CDR3 is 12 residues long.

In this sample, this clone turned up once. The chain has TRBV7-9 and TRBJ2-7; the D gene is possibly TRBD2 (5 bases). The V gene lost 3 bases and the J gene lost 4 bases, with 10 bases spanning the gap. CDR1 is SEHNR, CDR2 FQNEAQ, per germline (reference sequence). The CDR3 has 13 residues. The CDR3 reads CASSFLEGYEQYF. The CDR3 coding sequence is TGTGCCAGCAGCTTCTTAGAGGGATACGAGCAGTACTTC. Drawing the rest from reference TRBV7-9 and TRBJ2-7, the complete variable domain is DTGVSQNPRHKITKRGQNVTFRCDPISEHNRLYWYRQTLGQGPEFLTYFQNEAQLEKSRLLSDRFSAERPKGSFSTLEIQRTEQGDSAMYLCASSFLEGYEQYFGPGTRLTVT.

The chain links TRBV4-1 to TRBJ2-5; possible D gene TRBD2, 5 bases. Germline values: CDR1 MGHRA, CDR2 YSYEKL. The CDR3 sequence is 17 residues long. Trimming left V 1 base short and J 5 bases short, with 20 bases between. The chain's CDR3 is CASSQGRGRVREETQYF. The DNA for the CDR3 is TGCGCCAGCAGCCAAGGTAGAGGACGGGTGAGGGAGGAGACCCAGTACTTC.

The CDR3 region is CASSLQQMNTEAFF. The CDR3 DNA reads as TGTGCCAGCAGCTTACAACAGATGAACACTGAAGCTTTCTTT. The chain joins TRBV7-9 to TRBJ1-1; D gene unclear. The CDR3 runs to 14 residues. CDR1 SEHNR and CDR2 FQNEAQ come from the germline V gene (reference sequence). V lost 2 bases and J 0 bases, leaving 7 bases between the germline ends.

The chain combines TRBV5-1 with TRBJ1-1; D gene unclear. The CDR3 is made up of 15 amino acids. Germline V gene sequence: CDR1 SGHRS, CDR2 YFSETQ. V was clipped by 0 bases and J by 4 bases, with 13 bases between them. The CDR3 nucleotides read TGCGCCAGCAGCTTGGACCAGAATGTTGCCACTGAAGCTTTCTTT. Translation: CASSLDQNVATEAFF.

On this clone itself: One junction end disagrees with the germline gene, perhaps due to a read error. V usage is TRBV2 and J usage is TRBJ1-1, with 8 bases fitting TRBD1. The CDR3 has 15 amino acids. Per the germline V gene, CDR1 is SNHLY and CDR2 is FYNNEI. In nucleotides, the CDR3 is TGCGCCAGCAGTGAAGCGCAGGGGGCGGGGAGTGAAGCTTTCTTT. Protein: CASSEAQGAGSEAFF.

The rearrangement links TRBV6-5 to TRBJ2-1; D gene unclear. Per the germline V gene, CDR1 is MNHEY and CDR2 is SVGAGI. The V and J ends lost 4 bases and 8 bases respectively, with 9 bases between them. The length of the CDR3 is 12 residues. The CDR3 here is CASSSGVYEQFF. CDR3 coding DNA: TGTGCCAGCAGTTCGGGTGTGTATGAGCAGTTCTTC.

This clone was detected a few times. The chain links TRBV9 to TRBJ1-2; maybe TRBD1 (6 bases). There are 12 residues in the CDR3. The V gene's germline CDR1 is SGDLS and CDR2 YYNGEE. V dropped 0 bases and J dropped 14 bases, with 14 bases sitting between them. For the CDR3, the DNA is TGTGCCAGCAGCGTAGATGAGGCAGGGGTAACCTTC. It encodes CASSVDEAGVTF.

This chain joins TRBV24-1 and TRBJ1-2; 7 bases are shared with TRBD1. The CDR3 is made up of 13 amino acids. J gave up 8 bases and V 3 bases, and 5 bases lay outside the gene matches. Germline-derived CDR1 and CDR2 are KGHDR and SFDVKD. The CDR3, as DNA: TGTGCCACCAGTGATAAAGGGGGCCGGGGCTACACCTTC. It translates to CATSDKGGRGYTF.

This sequence joins TRBV19 and TRBJ1-2, with 7 bases aligning to TRBD1. The CDR3 contains 14 residues. J lost 2 bases, V lost 3 bases, and 3 bases had no gene match. CDR1 is LNHDA, CDR2 SQIVND, per germline (reference sequence). The CDR3 reads CASSIQQGNYGYTF. The CDR3 DNA sequence: TGTGCCAGTAGTATCCAACAGGGGAACTATGGCTACACCTTC.

V gene TRBV9 combines with J gene TRBJ1-1, with 10 bases fitting TRBD1. Germline values: CDR1 SGDLS, CDR2 YYNGEE. Trimming at V came to 1 base and at J to 3 bases, leaving 3 bases not matched to a gene. CDR3 length equals 15 residues. The CDR3 sequence is CASSVWTGGYTEAFF. CDR3 bases: TGTGCCAGCAGCGTATGGACAGGGGGTTACACTGAAGCTTTCTTT.

The chain employs TRBV2 and TRBJ1-4; perhaps TRBD1 as D (5 bases). There are 13 residues in the CDR3. V lost 5 bases, J lost 15 bases, and 19 bases lay in between. The germline V gene encodes CDR1 SNHLY and CDR2 FYNNEI. CDR3 DNA: TGTGCCAGCAGTCCAGGGAAGATGAACGGATTGTTTTTT. This gives the protein CASSPGKMNGLFF.

Details on this clone: This same CDR3 is encoded by further DNA sequences in the sample. V and J are TRBV19 and TRBJ1-1; D call uncertain. CDR3 length: 13 amino acids. Germline CDR1 LNHDA, CDR2 SQIVND (reference sequence). V was clipped by 6 bases and J by 1 base, with 9 bases between them. CDR3 protein: CASSPGRNTEAFF. The CDR3 bases are TGTGCCAGTAGCCCGGGTAGGAACACTGAAGCTTTCTTT.

This clone was detected a few times. The chain has TRBV19 and TRBJ2-7; 10 bases line up with TRBD2. This CDR3 is built from 14 residues. The germline gives CDR1 LNHDA, CDR2 SQIVND (reference sequence). Germline trimming cut 4 bases from V and 2 bases from J; bases unmatched to any gene: 2. In nucleotides, the CDR3 is TGTGCCAGTAGTACGCTAGCGGGGGCCTACGAGCAGTACTTC. Protein: CASSTLAGAYEQYF. The variable domain in full, with the rest retrieved from reference TRBV19 and TRBJ2-7, is DGGITQSPKYLFRKEGQNVTLSCEQNLNHDAMYWYRQDPGQGLRLIYYSQIVNDFQKGDIAEGYSVSREKKESFPLTVTSAQKNPTAFYLCASSTLAGAYEQYFGPGTRLTVT.

The genes are TRBV4-1 and TRBJ2-5, with 9 bases that match TRBD2. Germline lookup yields CDR1 MGHRA and CDR2 YSYEKL. This CDR3 comprises 11 residues. Trimming at V came to 4 bases and at J to 12 bases, leaving 3 bases not matched to a gene. Here the CDR3 reads CASSRGLAKYF. The DNA of the CDR3 is TGCGCCAGCAGCCGAGGACTAGCGAAGTACTTC.

This clone was detected only a few times. The chain employs TRBV7-9 and TRBJ1-1; weak D call: TRBD1 (6 bases). There are 12 residues in the CDR3. Germline V gene lookup returns CDR1 SEHNR and CDR2 FQNEAQ (reference sequence). Trimming took off 5 bases at V and 10 bases at J, with 14 bases between the two ends. The CDR3 DNA reads as TGTGCCAGCAGCGTACAACAGGGATCAGCTTTCTTT. Translated, it gives CASSVQQGSAFF.

This clone was counted a single time. V and J are TRBV19 and TRBJ1-1; D gene unclear. The CDR3 runs 13 residues. V lost 5 bases, J lost 1 base, and 8 bases lay in between. The V gene's germline CDR1 is LNHDA and CDR2 SQIVND (reference sequence). The DNA of the CDR3 is TGTGCCAGTAGTCCGGGGAAGAACACTGAAGCTTTCTTT. Its translation: CASSPGKNTEAFF.

The gene calls are TRBV30 and TRBJ2-1; 7 bases fit TRBD1. J was trimmed by 4 bases and V by 7 bases; bases with no gene match: 7. From germline, CDR1 is GTSNPN and CDR2 SVGIG (reference sequence). The CDR3 is 13 residues long. CDR3 amino acids: CALTRDSYNEQFF. Here the CDR3 DNA reads TGTGCCTTGACCCGGGACAGTTACAATGAGCAGTTCTTC.

This rearrangement joins TRBV9 to TRBJ2-2; 15 bases agree with TRBD2. The CDR3 sequence is 17 residues long. Per germline, CDR1 SGDLS and CDR2 YYNGEE. The ends lost 0 bases at V and 5 bases at J; junction bases unmatched: 2. Written as DNA, the CDR3 is TGTGCCAGCAGCGTAGGCGGACTAGCGGGGGGGACCGGGGAGCTGTTTTTT. It codes for CASSVGGLAGGTGELFF.

This chain links TRBV27 with TRBJ2-5; D unclear. In germline, CDR1 is MNHEY, CDR2 SMNVEV (reference sequence). This CDR3 is built from 14 residues. V lost 2 bases, J lost 7 bases, and 14 bases lay in between. The CDR3 nucleotides are TGTGCCAGCAGTTTAAGTCCCAGTCCTGGGACCCAGTACTTC. It yields the protein CASSLSPSPGTQYF.

The rearrangement links TRBV6-5 to TRBJ1-1, with TRBD1 identical over 8 bases. Germline V lookup: CDR1 MNHEY, CDR2 SVGAGI. Trimming took 0 bases from V and 1 from J; bases not matched to a gene: 4. CDR3 length: 16 amino acids. CDR3 protein: CASSYSWDRPNTEAFF. The CDR3 DNA is TGTGCCAGCAGTTACTCATGGGACAGGCCGAACACTGAAGCTTTCTTT.

The V gene is TRBV30, the J gene TRBJ1-2; 9 bases match TRBD1. The ends lost 4 bases at V and 8 bases at J; junction bases unmatched: 11. Per germline, CDR1 GTSNPN and CDR2 SVGIG (reference sequence). CDR3 length: 14 amino acids. CDR3 sequence (DNA): TGTGCCTGGAAGTTAACTGGGACAGGGAGGGGCTACACCTTC. Its protein product is CAWKLTGTGRGYTF. The full variable domain, completed using reference TRBV30 and TRBJ1-2, is SQTIHQWPATLVQPVGSPLSLECTVEGTSNPNLYWYRQAAGRGLQLLFYSVGIGQISSEVPQNLSASRPQDRQFILSSKKLLLSDSGFYLCAWKLTGTGRGYTFGSGTRLTVV.

Concerning this clone itself: Different DNA sequences within this sample yield the same CDR3. The chain links TRBV6-5 to TRBJ1-2; D not certain. This CDR3 has 15 residues. CDR1 and CDR2 (germline): MNHEY, SVGAGI. The germline V and J ends were trimmed by 0 bases and 1 base, with 9 bases remaining between them. CDR3 coding DNA: TGTGCCAGCAGTTACTCCGCCGGGGATAACTATGGCTACACCTTC. It is translated as CASSYSAGDNYGYTF.